The 16 T cell receptor beta chains in this list originate from one sample, sequenced in a study of T cell responses to AZD1222 COVID-19 vaccine. Using immunoSEQ multiplex PCR, the repertoire was profiled, and TCRdb retains in-frame clones only, with some absent. The sample consists of roughly 150,000 clones, 88% of them appearing once. The sample in question was peripheral blood, obtained on day 0 of AZD1222 vaccination. These TCRs come from an adult in good health.

The chain uses TRBV15 and TRBJ2-1, with D perhaps matching TRBD2 (5 bases). Germline CDR1 and CDR2: LNHNV and YYDKDF (reference sequence). The CDR3 totals 18 residues. V was trimmed by 0 bases and J by 0 bases, leaving 15 bases between them. This CDR3 reads CATSRDPMGASSYNEQFF. CDR3 coding DNA: TGTGCCACCAGCAGAGATCCAATGGGAGCGAGCTCCTACAATGAGCAGTTCTTC.

In this sample, this clone turned up a few times. The chain couples TRBV19 to TRBJ2-7; 12 bases map to TRBD1. This CDR3 has 15 residues. From germline, CDR1 is LNHDA and CDR2 SQIVND (reference sequence). The V and J ends lost 5 bases and 4 bases, in that order; junction bases with no gene match: 6. The CDR3 spells CASSLGTGGGYEQYF. CDR3 DNA: TGTGCCAGTAGTCTGGGGACAGGGGGCGGGTACGAGCAGTACTTC.

This sequence joins TRBV11-3 and TRBJ2-1, with D unclear. The ends were cut back, 2 bases at V and 5 bases at J, with 13 bases in the middle. Germline CDR1 SGHNT, CDR2 YENEEA. This CDR3 spans 15 amino acids. DNA of the CDR3: TGTGCCAGCAGCTTATTAAGATCCTCGAACAATGAGCAGTTCTTC. It codes for CASSLLRSSNNEQFF.

V gene TRBV7-3 combines with J gene TRBJ2-3, with 15 bases that match TRBD2. J lost 0 bases, V lost 2 bases, and 6 bases had no gene match. Germline CDR1 and CDR2: SGHTA and FQGTGA. The CDR3 sequence is 19 residues long. CDR3 in amino acids: CASSLSGTSGRTSTDTQYF. In DNA form, the CDR3 reads TGTGCCAGCAGCTTATCGGGGACTAGCGGGAGGACTAGCACAGATACGCAGTATTTT.

The chain is built from TRBV15 and TRBJ2-7; the match to TRBD2 covers 8 bases. CDR1 LNHNV and CDR2 YYDKDF come from the germline V gene (reference sequence). There are 17 residues in the CDR3. V lost 1 base, J lost 0 bases, and 8 bases stayed unmatched. CDR3 amino acids: CATSRAGGPWSSYEQYF. The DNA for the CDR3 is TGTGCCACCAGCAGAGCGGGGGGGCCCTGGAGCTCCTACGAGCAGTACTTC.

V and J are TRBV5-1 and TRBJ2-2; D may be TRBD2 (5 bases). Germline V gene lookup returns CDR1 SGHRS and CDR2 YFSETQ. V was shortened by 2 bases and J by 2 bases, with 13 bases between the two germline ends. This CDR3 has 16 amino acids. CDR3 region: CASSFRSSGNTGELFF. Written as DNA, the CDR3 is TGCGCCAGCAGCTTCCGGTCGAGCGGTAACACCGGGGAGCTGTTTTTT. The full variable domain, in which reference TRBV5-1 and TRBJ2-2 provide the parts outside the CDR3, is KAGVTQTPRYLIKTRGQQVTLSCSPISGHRSVSWYQQTPGQGLQFLFEYFSETQRNKGNFPGRFSGRQFSNSRSEMNVSTLELGDSALYLCASSFRSSGNTGELFFGEGSRLTVL.

The J gene is TRBJ2-5, the V gene TRBV28; D is ambiguous. In germline, CDR1 is MDHEN, CDR2 SYDVKM. CDR3 length: 13 residues. V lost 6 bases and J 7 bases, leaving 15 bases between the germline ends. CDR3 sequence (DNA): TGTGCCAGCAGCCCCGGGTCCCGAGGGACCCAGTACTTC. Translated, it gives CASSPGSRGTQYF.

The chain is built from TRBV2 and TRBJ1-6, with TRBD1 matching over 7 bases. The V gene end was trimmed by 4 bases and the J gene end by 5 bases; junction bases not matched to a gene: 5. The CDR3 is 15 amino acids. Germline V gene lookup returns CDR1 SNHLY and CDR2 FYNNEI. CDR3 residues: CASSGEQGNNSPLHF. The DNA for the CDR3 is TGTGCCAGCAGTGGGGAACAGGGGAATAATTCACCCCTCCACTTT.

The chain links TRBV7-2 to TRBJ2-7; D not certain. V lost 3 bases to trimming and J lost 3 bases, with 9 bases between them. CDR1 and CDR2 from the germline V gene are SGHTA and FQGNSA. The CDR3 has 13 amino acids. CDR3 protein: CASSFSGRYEQYF. Written as DNA, the CDR3 is TGTGCCAGCAGCTTCTCCGGACGCTACGAGCAGTACTTC.

V usage is TRBV5-1 and J usage is TRBJ2-3, with TRBD2 matching 8 bases. CDR3 length: 16 residues. CDR1 and CDR2 from the germline V gene are SGHRS and YFSETQ. The trim removed 0 bases at V and 2 bases at J, leaving 5 bases unmatched. The CDR3 nucleotides read TGCGCCAGCAGCTTGGCGGGGGGGCGGATCACAGATACGCAGTATTTT. Translating gives CASSLAGGRITDTQYF.

This clone has just one count. The V call is TRBV30, the J call TRBJ2-1, with TRBD2 identical over 13 bases. The trim removed 2 bases at V and 9 bases at J, leaving 13 bases unmatched. Per the germline V gene, CDR1 is GTSNPN and CDR2 is SVGIG (reference sequence). CDR3 length: 17 amino acids. DNA for the CDR3: TGTGCCTGGAGTAGCGAACTAGCGGGAGGGCCCTCGGGTGAGCAGTTCTTC. Its protein is CAWSSELAGGPSGEQFF.

The chain has TRBV19 and TRBJ2-1, with 10 bases matching TRBD2. The CDR3 extends over 14 amino acids. CDR1 LNHDA and CDR2 SQIVND come from the germline V gene (reference sequence). Trimming removed 7 bases from V and 7 bases from J; junction bases left unmatched: 7. The DNA for the CDR3 is TGTGCCAGTAAACCTAGCGGGAGTTTAAATGAGCAGTTCTTC. The encoded protein is CASKPSGSLNEQFF.

The chain joins TRBV20-1 to TRBJ2-2; no clear D gene. Trimming left V 3 bases short and J 6 bases short, with 14 bases between. Per germline, CDR1 DFQATT and CDR2 SNEGSKA (reference sequence). The CDR3 covers 14 residues. CDR3 residues: CSASLELRAGELFF. In DNA, the CDR3 is TGCAGTGCTAGTTTGGAACTGCGCGCCGGGGAGCTGTTTTTT.

This clone was recorded once. The genes are TRBV9 and TRBJ2-1, with D unresolved. This CDR3 contains 15 residues. From germline, CDR1 is SGDLS and CDR2 YYNGEE. With 3 bases removed from V and 0 bases from J, the gap between germline ends came to 10 bases. The CDR3 DNA sequence: TGTGCCAGCAGCGCAGACCCGAGCTCCTACAATGAGCAGTTCTTC. As protein: CASSADPSSYNEQFF.

The V gene is TRBV5-8, the J gene TRBJ2-1; D remains unclear. V lost 6 bases and J lost 6, with 7 bases in between. Germline V gene lookup returns CDR1 SGHTS and CDR2 YDEGEE. This CDR3 is built from 11 residues. The CDR3 spells CASTRVNEQFF. DNA of the CDR3: TGTGCCAGCACCCGGGTCAATGAGCAGTTCTTC.

This clone came up a few times. This chain links TRBV19 with TRBJ1-3; no definite D call. Germline CDR1 and CDR2: LNHDA and SQIVND (reference sequence). The CDR3 covers 12 residues. Trimming took off 8 bases at V and 4 bases at J, with 9 bases between the two ends. CDR3 sequence (DNA): TGTGCCAGTGCCTTCTCCGGAAACACCATATATTTT. It yields the protein CASAFSGNTIYF.